The 25 T cell receptor beta chains below come from one sample, sequenced in a study of blood T cell repertoires in COVID-19. This table comes from immunoSEQ multiplex PCR, and its TCRdb copy is limited to in-frame clones, with some not included. The repertoire has a few hundred thousand clones, roughly 90% of them found once; the top ten carry 18%. Sequenced: PBMCs or T cells enriched from blood (not recorded which). Every receptor here comes from a woman aged 30 to 39 who had recovered from COVID-19.

CDR3 region: CASSSVEGAKNIQYF. The CDR3 nucleotides are TGTGCCAGCAGCTCGGTGGAGGGAGCCAAAAACATTCAGTACTTC. This chain links TRBV11-2 with TRBJ2-4; possibly TRBD2 for D (6 bases). CDR3 size: 15 residues. Germline CDR1 and CDR2: SGHAT and FQNNGV. V lost 4 bases, J lost 0 bases, and 10 bases lay in between.

The sample holds one count of this clone. The chain employs TRBV7-8 and TRBJ1-1, with 8 bases aligning to TRBD1. Germline CDR1 reads SGHVS; CDR2 reads FQNEAQ. Trimming removed 1 base from V and 5 bases from J; junction bases left unmatched: 9. The CDR3 covers 16 residues. The CDR3 here is CASSLGWMQGATEAFF. The CDR3 DNA follows: TGTGCCAGCAGCTTAGGATGGATGCAGGGGGCTACTGAAGCTTTCTTT. The full variable domain, completed using reference TRBV7-8 and TRBJ1-1, is GAGVSQSPRYKVAKRGQDVALRCDPISGHVSLFWYQQALGQGPEFLTYFQNEAQLDKSGLPSDRFFAERPEGSVSTLKIQRTQQEDSAVYLCASSLGWMQGATEAFFGQGTRLTVV.

This chain uses TRBV15 with TRBJ2-7, with D unclear. Trimming cost V 0 bases and J 0 bases, with 9 bases left between them. CDR1 and CDR2 from the germline V gene are LNHNV and YYDKDF (reference sequence). This CDR3 has 15 amino acids. DNA of the CDR3: TGTGCCACCAGCAGAGATAGCCCGAGCTCCTACGAGCAGTACTTC. Its translation: CATSRDSPSSYEQYF.

The chain has TRBV27 and TRBJ2-7, with D tentatively TRBD1 (5 bases). V lost 5 bases to trimming and J lost 0 bases, with 11 bases between them. Germline V gene data show CDR1 as MNHEY and CDR2 as SMNVEV (reference sequence). The CDR3 has 14 amino acids. The DNA of the CDR3 is TGTGCCAGCAGTCCCGTGACAGCCTCCTACGAGCAGTACTTC. Its translation: CASSPVTASYEQYF.

V is TRBV11-1 and J is TRBJ2-7; weak D call: TRBD2 (5 bases). Germline-derived CDR1 and CDR2 are SGHAT and FQDESV (reference sequence). Trimming stripped 1 base from V and 7 bases from J, with 8 bases between. The CDR3 runs 12 residues. Written as DNA, the CDR3 is TGTGCCAGCAGCTTAGGGAGGACTGAGCAGTACTTC. As protein: CASSLGRTEQYF. The full variable domain, completed using reference TRBV11-1 and TRBJ2-7, is EAEVAQSPRYKITEKSQAVAFWCDPISGHATLYWYRQILGQGPELLVQFQDESVVDDSQLPKDRFSAERLKGVDSTLKIQPAELGDSAMYLCASSLGRTEQYFGPGTRLTVT.

The V call is TRBV12-3 or TRBV12-4, the J call TRBJ2-3, with no clear D. Trimming removed 5 bases from V and 2 bases from J, with 2 bases in between. The CDR3 totals 11 residues. The CDR3 spells CASSLTDTQYF. In DNA, the CDR3 is TGTGCCAGCAGTCTCACAGATACGCAGTATTTT.

This chain joins TRBV20-1 and TRBJ1-2, with 7 positions matching TRBD1. J lost 1 base, V lost 3 bases, and 2 bases had no gene match. The CDR3 covers 13 residues. Germline lookup yields CDR1 DFQATT and CDR2 SNEGSKA (reference sequence). The CDR3 DNA sequence: TGCAGTGCTAGTGGGACAGTTAACTATGGCTACACCTTC. It encodes CSASGTVNYGYTF.

The chain links TRBV14 to TRBJ2-5, with TRBD2 matching 9 bases. V shed 0 bases, J shed 4 bases, and the junction held 6 bases outside the gene matches. This CDR3 is 16 amino acids long. Germline V CDR1 and CDR2: SGHDN, FVKESK. CDR3: CASSQDLAGFGETQYF. The CDR3 DNA is TGTGCCAGCAGCCAAGATCTAGCGGGGTTTGGAGAGACCCAGTACTTC.

This clone was seen once. The rearrangement uses TRBV27 and TRBJ2-1; TRBD2 matches 10 bases. With V trimmed by 5 bases and J by 7 bases, 8 bases remained unmatched. Germline loops: CDR1 MNHEY, CDR2 SMNVEV (reference sequence). The CDR3 is 15 residues long. CDR3 residues: CASSVSSGGHNEQFF. The CDR3 DNA is TGTGCCAGCAGTGTTAGTAGCGGGGGGCATAATGAGCAGTTCTTC.

The V and J genes are TRBV5-1 and TRBJ2-3; D uncertain. V was cut by 0 bases and J by 4 bases, with 9 bases left in between. The CDR3 length is 14 residues. Germline CDR1 SGHRS, CDR2 YFSETQ. CDR3 nucleotides: TGCGCCAGCAGCTTGGACTCAACTGCAGATACGCAGTATTTT. It specifies CASSLDSTADTQYF. Looking up the rest from reference TRBV5-1 and TRBJ2-3 gives the full variable domain: KAGVTQTPRYLIKTRGQQVTLSCSPISGHRSVSWYQQTPGQGLQFLFEYFSETQRNKGNFPGRFSGRQFSNSRSEMNVSTLELGDSALYLCASSLDSTADTQYFGPGTRLTVL.

V is TRBV6-2 or TRBV6-3 and J is TRBJ2-3, with D maybe TRBD2 (5 bases). V lost 0 bases, J lost 0 bases, and 13 bases lay in between. Germline V CDR1 and CDR2: MNHEY, SVGEGT. The CDR3 has 17 residues. CDR3 in amino acids: CASSYSRGAASTDTQYF. The CDR3 region has the DNA TGTGCCAGCAGTTACTCGAGAGGAGCGGCTAGCACAGATACGCAGTATTTT.

This sequence joins TRBV28 and TRBJ1-2; 7 nucleotides agree with TRBD1. Germline V CDR1 and CDR2: MDHEN, SYDVKM. CDR3 length: 13 amino acids. Trimming took 4 bases from V and 7 from J; bases not matched to a gene: 6. The CDR3 region is CASSSGQDPGYTF. As DNA, the CDR3 is TGTGCCAGCAGTTCTGGACAGGACCCTGGCTACACCTTC.

V usage is TRBV19 and J usage is TRBJ1-5; D is undetermined. The CDR3 covers 16 residues. Trimming took off 0 bases at V and 2 bases at J, with 11 bases between the two ends. Looked up from germline, CDR1 is LNHDA and CDR2 is SQIVND (reference sequence). CDR3 residues: CASSIDPTRGNQPQHF. CDR3 nucleotides: TGTGCCAGTAGTATAGATCCAACTAGGGGCAATCAGCCCCAGCATTTT. The whole variable domain, remainder taken from reference TRBV19 and TRBJ1-5, is DGGITQSPKYLFRKEGQNVTLSCEQNLNHDAMYWYRQDPGQGLRLIYYSQIVNDFQKGDIAEGYSVSREKKESFPLTVTSAQKNPTAFYLCASSIDPTRGNQPQHFGDGTRLSIL.

This clone was found a few times. The V and J genes are TRBV9 and TRBJ1-5, with TRBD1 matching over 7 bases. Germline lookup yields CDR1 SGDLS and CDR2 YYNGEE. The V and J ends lost 0 bases and 5 bases, in that order; junction bases with no gene match: 2. The CDR3 is made up of 14 amino acids. The chain's CDR3 is CASSVGDSDQPQHF. The CDR3 bases are TGTGCCAGCAGCGTAGGGGACAGCGATCAGCCCCAGCATTTT.

The rearrangement uses TRBV6-5 and TRBJ1-2; D uncertain. Trimming shortened V by 0 bases and J by 0 bases, and 8 bases separated the two germline ends. Looked up from germline, CDR1 is MNHEY and CDR2 is SVGAGI. The CDR3 extends over 15 amino acids. The CDR3 nucleotides are TGTGCCAGCAGTTACTCGTTTCAGACTAACTATGGCTACACCTTC. This gives the protein CASSYSFQTNYGYTF.

The V gene is TRBV4-3, the J gene TRBJ2-7; possible D gene TRBD2, 6 bases. CDR1 and CDR2 from the germline V gene are LGHNA and YSLEER. The CDR3 spans 15 residues. The ends were cut back, 1 base at V and 3 bases at J, with 13 bases in the middle. The CDR3 loop is CASSQAGRGVYEQYF. As DNA, the CDR3 is TGCGCCAGCAGCCAAGCAGGGCGGGGAGTCTACGAGCAGTACTTC.

The CDR3 DNA sequence: TGCGCCAGCAGCCAAGGACCGGGGGGAGCCACAGATACGCAGTATTTT. It specifies CASSQGPGGATDTQYF. V and J are TRBV4-1 and TRBJ2-3; 7 nucleotides align to TRBD2. Looked up from germline, CDR1 is MGHRA and CDR2 is YSYEKL. This CDR3 is built from 16 residues. Germline trimming cut 1 base from V and 2 bases from J; bases unmatched to any gene: 6.

This clone was counted many times. The chain is built from TRBV10-3 and TRBJ2-3; possible D gene TRBD2, 5 bases. V shed 3 bases and J shed 2 bases, with 9 bases lying between them. CDR1 and CDR2 from the germline V gene are ENHRY and SYGVKD. This CDR3 has 14 amino acids. The CDR3 reads CAISDQRTTDTQYF. Here the CDR3 DNA reads TGTGCCATCAGTGATCAGCGGACCACAGATACGCAGTATTTT.

The J gene is TRBJ1-3, the V gene TRBV6-2 or TRBV6-3; D gene uncertain. The CDR3 totals 17 residues. The germline gives CDR1 MNHEY, CDR2 SVGEGT. V was cut by 5 bases and J by 0 bases, with 17 bases left in between. This chain's CDR3 is CASSRVGGLISGNTIYF. DNA of the CDR3: TGTGCCAGCAGTCGGGTTGGCGGACTCATCTCTGGAAACACCATATATTTT.

V gene TRBV29-1 combines with J gene TRBJ2-3; TRBD2 aligns across 9 bases. V was clipped by 3 bases and J by 0 bases; unmatched bases: 4. The CDR3 contains 15 residues. In germline, CDR1 is SQVTM, CDR2 ANQGSEA. CDR3 loop: CSVDNGLASTDTQYF. CDR3 in DNA: TGCAGCGTTGATAATGGACTAGCGAGCACAGATACGCAGTATTTT.

The V gene is TRBV3-1 (or the pseudogene TRBV3-2), the J gene TRBJ1-1; 12 bases are a match to TRBD1. Germline V CDR1 and CDR2: LGHDT, YNNKEL (reference sequence). With 3 bases clipped from V and 6 bases from J, the junction kept 2 bases outside the gene matches. The CDR3 is 14 residues long. CDR3 protein: CASSQGTGGAEAFF. Here the CDR3 DNA reads TGTGCCAGCAGCCAGGGGACAGGGGGCGCTGAAGCTTTCTTT.

The CDR3 DNA reads as TGTGCCAGCAAAACGGCACGGGGAGGTTTTCAGCCCCAGCATTTT. Its translation: CASKTARGGFQPQHF. The rearrangement uses TRBV6-5 and TRBJ1-5; D gene ambiguous. This CDR3 is built from 15 residues. V lost 7 bases and J 6 bases, leaving 19 bases between the germline ends. Germline V gene sequence: CDR1 MNHEY, CDR2 SVGAGI.

The chain recombines TRBV19 with TRBJ2-1, with 7 bases that match TRBD1. Germline V gives CDR1 LNHDA, CDR2 SQIVND (reference sequence). CDR3 length: 15 amino acids. Germline trimming cut 1 base from V and 0 bases from J; bases unmatched to any gene: 0. Here the CDR3 DNA reads TGTGCCAGTAGTATAGGGGACAGCTCCTACAATGAGCAGTTCTTC. Protein: CASSIGDSSYNEQFF.

The chain carries TRBV7-9 and TRBJ2-1, with D maybe TRBD2 (6 bases). Looked up from germline, CDR1 is SEHNR and CDR2 is FQNEAQ (reference sequence). Trimming shortened V by 1 base and J by 8 bases, and 21 bases separated the two germline ends. This CDR3 has 17 residues. The CDR3 nucleotides read TGTGCCAGCAGCTTAGGGAGGGGACCTCTATCGCGCGATGAGCAGTTCTTC. Residues: CASSLGRGPLSRDEQFF.

This clone was found once. The J gene is TRBJ1-6, the V gene TRBV28; no reliable D call. The V gene's germline CDR1 is MDHEN and CDR2 SYDVKM. This CDR3 spans 14 amino acids. V dropped 6 bases and J dropped 0 bases, with 6 bases sitting between them. Written as DNA, the CDR3 is TGTGCCAGCAGGTCGAGCTCCTATAATTCACCCCTCCACTTT. Its protein is CASRSSSYNSPLHF.